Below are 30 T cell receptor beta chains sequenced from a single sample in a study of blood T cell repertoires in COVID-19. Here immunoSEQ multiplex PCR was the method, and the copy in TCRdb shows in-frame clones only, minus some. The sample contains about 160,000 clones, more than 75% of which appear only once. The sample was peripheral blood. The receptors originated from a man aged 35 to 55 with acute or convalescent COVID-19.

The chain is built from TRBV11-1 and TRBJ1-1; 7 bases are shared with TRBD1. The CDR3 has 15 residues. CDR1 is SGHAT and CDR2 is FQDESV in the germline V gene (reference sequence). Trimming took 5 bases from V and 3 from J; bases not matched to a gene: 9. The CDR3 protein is CASSDGRQGDTEAFF. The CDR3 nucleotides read TGTGCCAGCAGCGACGGGCGGCAGGGGGACACTGAAGCTTTCTTT.

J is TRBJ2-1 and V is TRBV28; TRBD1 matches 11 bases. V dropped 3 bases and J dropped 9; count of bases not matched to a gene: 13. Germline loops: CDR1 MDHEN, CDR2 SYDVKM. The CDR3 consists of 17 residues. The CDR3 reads CASSLVLDRGRLGEQFF. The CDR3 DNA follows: TGTGCCAGCAGTTTGGTATTGGACAGGGGGCGCTTGGGTGAGCAGTTCTTC.

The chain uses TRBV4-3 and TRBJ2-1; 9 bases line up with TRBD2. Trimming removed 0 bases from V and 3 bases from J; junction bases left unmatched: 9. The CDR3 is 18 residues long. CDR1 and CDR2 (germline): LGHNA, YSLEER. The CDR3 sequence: CASSQEWQAGGIYNEQFF. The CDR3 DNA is TGCGCCAGCAGCCAAGAATGGCAAGCGGGGGGTATCTACAATGAGCAGTTCTTC.

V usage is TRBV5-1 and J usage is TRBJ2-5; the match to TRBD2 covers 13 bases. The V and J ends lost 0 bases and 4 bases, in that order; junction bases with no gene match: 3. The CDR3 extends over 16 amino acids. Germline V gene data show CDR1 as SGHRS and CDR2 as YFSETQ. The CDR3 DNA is TGCGCCAGCAGCTTGGCCACTAGCGGGGGGGGAGAGACCCAGTACTTC. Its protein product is CASSLATSGGGETQYF. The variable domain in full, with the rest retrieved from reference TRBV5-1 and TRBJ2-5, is KAGVTQTPRYLIKTRGQQVTLSCSPISGHRSVSWYQQTPGQGLQFLFEYFSETQRNKGNFPGRFSGRQFSNSRSEMNVSTLELGDSALYLCASSLATSGGGETQYFGPGTRLLVL.

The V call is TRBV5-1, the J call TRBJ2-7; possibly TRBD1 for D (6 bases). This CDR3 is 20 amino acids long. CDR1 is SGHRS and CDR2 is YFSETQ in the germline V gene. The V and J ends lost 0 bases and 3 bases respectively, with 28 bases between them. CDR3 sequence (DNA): TGCGCCAGCAGCTTGGTCGGGTCCAGGCTAGGGGGTGGGTCTTACTACGAGCAGTACTTC. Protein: CASSLVGSRLGGGSYYEQYF.

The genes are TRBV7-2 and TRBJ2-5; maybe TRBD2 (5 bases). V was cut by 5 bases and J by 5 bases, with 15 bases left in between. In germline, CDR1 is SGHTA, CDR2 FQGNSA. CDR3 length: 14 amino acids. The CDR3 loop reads CASSTGRRRETQYF. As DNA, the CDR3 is TGTGCCAGCAGCACGGGAAGAAGGCGGGAGACCCAGTACTTC.

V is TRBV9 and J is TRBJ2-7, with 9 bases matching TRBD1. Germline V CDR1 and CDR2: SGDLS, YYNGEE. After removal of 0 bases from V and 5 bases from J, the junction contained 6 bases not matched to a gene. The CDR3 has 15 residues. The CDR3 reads CASSVGGTGNDEQYF. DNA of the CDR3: TGTGCCAGCAGCGTAGGCGGGACAGGGAATGACGAGCAGTACTTC.

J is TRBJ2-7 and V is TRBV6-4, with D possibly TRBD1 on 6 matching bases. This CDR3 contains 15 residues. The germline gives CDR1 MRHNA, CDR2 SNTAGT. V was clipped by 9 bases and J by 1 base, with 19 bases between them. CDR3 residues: CARYRTEKFSYEQYF. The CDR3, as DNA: TGTGCCAGATACCGGACAGAAAAATTTTCCTACGAGCAGTACTTC.

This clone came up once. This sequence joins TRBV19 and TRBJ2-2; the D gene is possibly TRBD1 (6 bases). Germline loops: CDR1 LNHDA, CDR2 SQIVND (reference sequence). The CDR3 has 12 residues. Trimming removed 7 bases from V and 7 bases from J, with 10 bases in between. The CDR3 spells CASKGGVGELFF. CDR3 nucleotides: TGTGCCAGTAAAGGGGGTGTCGGGGAGCTGTTTTTT. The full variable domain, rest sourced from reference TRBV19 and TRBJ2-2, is DGGITQSPKYLFRKEGQNVTLSCEQNLNHDAMYWYRQDPGQGLRLIYYSQIVNDFQKGDIAEGYSVSREKKESFPLTVTSAQKNPTAFYLCASKGGVGELFFGEGSRLTVL.

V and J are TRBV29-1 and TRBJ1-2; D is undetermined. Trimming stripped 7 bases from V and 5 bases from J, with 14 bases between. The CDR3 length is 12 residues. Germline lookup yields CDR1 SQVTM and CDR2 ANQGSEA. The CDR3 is CSAATDLYGYTF. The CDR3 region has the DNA TGCAGCGCAGCGACGGATTTGTATGGCTACACCTTC.

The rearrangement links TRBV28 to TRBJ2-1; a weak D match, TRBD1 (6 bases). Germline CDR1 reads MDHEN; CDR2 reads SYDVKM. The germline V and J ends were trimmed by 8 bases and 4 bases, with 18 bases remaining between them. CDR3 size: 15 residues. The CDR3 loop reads CASGHDRTQYNEQFF. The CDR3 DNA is TGTGCCAGCGGACATGACAGGACGCAATACAATGAGCAGTTCTTC.

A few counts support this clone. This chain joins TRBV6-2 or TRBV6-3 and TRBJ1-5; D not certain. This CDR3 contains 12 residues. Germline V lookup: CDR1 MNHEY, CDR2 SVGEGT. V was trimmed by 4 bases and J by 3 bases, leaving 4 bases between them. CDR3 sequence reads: CASSLANQPQHF. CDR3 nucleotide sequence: TGTGCCAGCAGTTTGGCCAATCAGCCCCAGCATTTT.

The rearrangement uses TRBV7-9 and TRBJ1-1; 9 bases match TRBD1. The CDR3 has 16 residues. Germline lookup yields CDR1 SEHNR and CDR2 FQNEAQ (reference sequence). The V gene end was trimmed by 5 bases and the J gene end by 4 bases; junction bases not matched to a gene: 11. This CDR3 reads CASSANRGQGGTEAFF. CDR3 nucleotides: TGTGCCAGCAGCGCCAACAGGGGGCAGGGTGGCACTGAAGCTTTCTTT.

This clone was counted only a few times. CDR3 residues: CASSGQRGNEQFF. For the CDR3, the DNA is TGTGCCAGCTCGGGTCAGCGGGGCAATGAGCAGTTCTTC. The chain recombines TRBV18 with TRBJ2-1, with TRBD2 matching over 7 bases. Germline V CDR1 and CDR2: KGHSH, LQKENI. This CDR3 has 13 residues. With V trimmed by 6 bases and J by 6 bases, 5 bases remained unmatched.

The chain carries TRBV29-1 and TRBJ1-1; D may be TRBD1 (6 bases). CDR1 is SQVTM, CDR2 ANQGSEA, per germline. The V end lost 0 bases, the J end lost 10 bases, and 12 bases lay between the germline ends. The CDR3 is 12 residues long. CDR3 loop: CSVEESGVGAFF. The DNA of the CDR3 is TGCAGCGTTGAAGAGTCAGGGGTTGGAGCTTTCTTT.

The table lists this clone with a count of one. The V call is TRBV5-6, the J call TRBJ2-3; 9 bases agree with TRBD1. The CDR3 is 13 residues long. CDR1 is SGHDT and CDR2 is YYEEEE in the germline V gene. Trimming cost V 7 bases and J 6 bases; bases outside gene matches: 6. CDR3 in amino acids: CASGIDRGDTQYF. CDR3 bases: TGTGCCAGCGGAATCGACAGGGGGGATACGCAGTATTTT.

CDR3 residues: CASSRLTGINSPLHF. The CDR3 DNA follows: TGCGCCAGCAGCCGCCTCACAGGGATTAATTCACCCCTCCACTTT. V gene TRBV4-1 combines with J gene TRBJ1-6; tentatively, D is TRBD1 (6 bases). Germline V gives CDR1 MGHRA, CDR2 YSYEKL. The CDR3 extends over 15 amino acids. Trimming took off 4 bases at V and 6 bases at J, with 13 bases between the two ends.

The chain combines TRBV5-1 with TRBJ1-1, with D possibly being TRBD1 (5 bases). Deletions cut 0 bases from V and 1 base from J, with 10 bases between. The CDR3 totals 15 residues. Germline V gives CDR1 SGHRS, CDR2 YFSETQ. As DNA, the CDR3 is TGCGCCAGCAGCTTGGGGGATACAGGGAACACTGAAGCTTTCTTT. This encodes CASSLGDTGNTEAFF.

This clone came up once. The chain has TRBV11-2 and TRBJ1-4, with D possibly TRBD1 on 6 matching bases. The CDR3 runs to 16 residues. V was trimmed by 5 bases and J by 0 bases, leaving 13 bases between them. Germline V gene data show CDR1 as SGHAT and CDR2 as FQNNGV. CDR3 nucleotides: TGTGCCAGCAGCGACTGGACAGTCGCAACTAATGAAAAACTGTTTTTT. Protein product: CASSDWTVATNEKLFF. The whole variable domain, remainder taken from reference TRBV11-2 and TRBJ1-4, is EAGVAQSPRYKIIEKRQSVAFWCNPISGHATLYWYQQILGQGPKLLIQFQNNGVVDDSQLPKDRFSAERLKGVDSTLKIQPAKLEDSAVYLCASSDWTVATNEKLFFGSGTQLSVL.

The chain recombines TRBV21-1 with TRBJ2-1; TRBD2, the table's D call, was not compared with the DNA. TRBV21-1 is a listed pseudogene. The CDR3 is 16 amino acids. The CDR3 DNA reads TGTGCCAGCAGCATGAGGGTGGGCTTTGGGGAGAATGAGCAGTTCTTC. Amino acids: CASSMRVGFGENEQFF.

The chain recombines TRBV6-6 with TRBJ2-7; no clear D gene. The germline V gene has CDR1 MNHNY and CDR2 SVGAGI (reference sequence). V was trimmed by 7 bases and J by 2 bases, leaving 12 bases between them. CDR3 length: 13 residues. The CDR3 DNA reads TGTGCCAGCACAGTATCTCTGACCTACGAGCAGTACTTC. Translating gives CASTVSLTYEQYF.

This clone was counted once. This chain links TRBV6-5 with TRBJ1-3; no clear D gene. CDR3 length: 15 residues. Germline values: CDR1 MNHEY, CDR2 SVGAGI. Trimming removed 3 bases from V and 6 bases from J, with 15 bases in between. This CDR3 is CASSYVGVGENTIYF. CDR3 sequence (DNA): TGTGCCAGCAGTTATGTCGGGGTGGGTGAAAACACCATATATTTT.

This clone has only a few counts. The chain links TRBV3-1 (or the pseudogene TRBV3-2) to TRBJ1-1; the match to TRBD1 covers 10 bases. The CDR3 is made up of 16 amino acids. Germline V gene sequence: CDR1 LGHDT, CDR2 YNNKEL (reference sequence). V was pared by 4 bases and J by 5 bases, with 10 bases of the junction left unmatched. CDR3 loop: CASSPVYGTGVTEAFF. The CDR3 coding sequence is TGTGCCAGCAGCCCGGTATACGGGACAGGGGTAACTGAAGCTTTCTTT.

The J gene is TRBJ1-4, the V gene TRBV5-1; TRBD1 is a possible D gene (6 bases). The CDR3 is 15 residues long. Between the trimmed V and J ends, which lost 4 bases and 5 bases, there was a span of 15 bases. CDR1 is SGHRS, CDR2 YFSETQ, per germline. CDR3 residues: CASSPGSRGNEKLFF. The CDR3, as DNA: TGCGCCAGCAGCCCCGGTAGCAGGGGAAATGAAAAACTGTTTTTT.

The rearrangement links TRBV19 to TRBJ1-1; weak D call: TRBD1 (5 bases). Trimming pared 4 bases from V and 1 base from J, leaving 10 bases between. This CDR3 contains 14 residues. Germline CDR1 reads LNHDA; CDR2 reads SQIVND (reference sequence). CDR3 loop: CASSRGGTNTEAFF. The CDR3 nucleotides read TGTGCCAGTAGTAGGGGGGGAACGAACACTGAAGCTTTCTTT.

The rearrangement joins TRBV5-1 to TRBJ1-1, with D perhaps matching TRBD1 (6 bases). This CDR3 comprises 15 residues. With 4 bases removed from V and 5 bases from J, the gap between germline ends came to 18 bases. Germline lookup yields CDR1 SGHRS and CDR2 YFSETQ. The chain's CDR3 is CASSRGDTQWTEAFF. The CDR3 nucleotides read TGCGCCAGCAGCCGGGGGGACACACAGTGGACTGAAGCTTTCTTT.

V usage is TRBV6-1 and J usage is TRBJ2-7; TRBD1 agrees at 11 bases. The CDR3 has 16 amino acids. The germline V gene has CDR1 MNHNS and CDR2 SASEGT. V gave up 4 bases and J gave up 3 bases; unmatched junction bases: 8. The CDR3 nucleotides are TGTGCCAGCAGTGGGGCCGGGACAGGGGGGGTCTACGAGCAGTACTTC. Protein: CASSGAGTGGVYEQYF.

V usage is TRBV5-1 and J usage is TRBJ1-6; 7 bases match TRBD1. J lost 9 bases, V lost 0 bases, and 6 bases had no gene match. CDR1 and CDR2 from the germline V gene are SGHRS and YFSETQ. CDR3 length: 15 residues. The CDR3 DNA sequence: TGCGCCAGCAGCTTGGAGACAGGGAGTGGTTCACCCCTCCACTTT. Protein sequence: CASSLETGSGSPLHF.

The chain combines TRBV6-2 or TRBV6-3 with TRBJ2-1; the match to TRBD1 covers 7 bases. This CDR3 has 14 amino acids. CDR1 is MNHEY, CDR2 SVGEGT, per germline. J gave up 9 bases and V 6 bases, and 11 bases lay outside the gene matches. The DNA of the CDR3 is TGTGCCAGCAGCGACAGGGTATCTACAGGTGAGCAGTTCTTC. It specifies CASSDRVSTGEQFF.

The CDR3: CASSPRAGEQFF. The CDR3 DNA reads as TGTGCCAGCAGCCCGAGGGCGGGTGAGCAGTTCTTC. The chain links TRBV3-1 (or the pseudogene TRBV3-2) to TRBJ2-1; tentative D call: TRBD2 (5 bases). V gave up 4 bases and J gave up 9 bases, with 10 bases separating them. Germline V gene data show CDR1 as LGHDT and CDR2 as YNNKEL (reference sequence). The CDR3 covers 12 residues.